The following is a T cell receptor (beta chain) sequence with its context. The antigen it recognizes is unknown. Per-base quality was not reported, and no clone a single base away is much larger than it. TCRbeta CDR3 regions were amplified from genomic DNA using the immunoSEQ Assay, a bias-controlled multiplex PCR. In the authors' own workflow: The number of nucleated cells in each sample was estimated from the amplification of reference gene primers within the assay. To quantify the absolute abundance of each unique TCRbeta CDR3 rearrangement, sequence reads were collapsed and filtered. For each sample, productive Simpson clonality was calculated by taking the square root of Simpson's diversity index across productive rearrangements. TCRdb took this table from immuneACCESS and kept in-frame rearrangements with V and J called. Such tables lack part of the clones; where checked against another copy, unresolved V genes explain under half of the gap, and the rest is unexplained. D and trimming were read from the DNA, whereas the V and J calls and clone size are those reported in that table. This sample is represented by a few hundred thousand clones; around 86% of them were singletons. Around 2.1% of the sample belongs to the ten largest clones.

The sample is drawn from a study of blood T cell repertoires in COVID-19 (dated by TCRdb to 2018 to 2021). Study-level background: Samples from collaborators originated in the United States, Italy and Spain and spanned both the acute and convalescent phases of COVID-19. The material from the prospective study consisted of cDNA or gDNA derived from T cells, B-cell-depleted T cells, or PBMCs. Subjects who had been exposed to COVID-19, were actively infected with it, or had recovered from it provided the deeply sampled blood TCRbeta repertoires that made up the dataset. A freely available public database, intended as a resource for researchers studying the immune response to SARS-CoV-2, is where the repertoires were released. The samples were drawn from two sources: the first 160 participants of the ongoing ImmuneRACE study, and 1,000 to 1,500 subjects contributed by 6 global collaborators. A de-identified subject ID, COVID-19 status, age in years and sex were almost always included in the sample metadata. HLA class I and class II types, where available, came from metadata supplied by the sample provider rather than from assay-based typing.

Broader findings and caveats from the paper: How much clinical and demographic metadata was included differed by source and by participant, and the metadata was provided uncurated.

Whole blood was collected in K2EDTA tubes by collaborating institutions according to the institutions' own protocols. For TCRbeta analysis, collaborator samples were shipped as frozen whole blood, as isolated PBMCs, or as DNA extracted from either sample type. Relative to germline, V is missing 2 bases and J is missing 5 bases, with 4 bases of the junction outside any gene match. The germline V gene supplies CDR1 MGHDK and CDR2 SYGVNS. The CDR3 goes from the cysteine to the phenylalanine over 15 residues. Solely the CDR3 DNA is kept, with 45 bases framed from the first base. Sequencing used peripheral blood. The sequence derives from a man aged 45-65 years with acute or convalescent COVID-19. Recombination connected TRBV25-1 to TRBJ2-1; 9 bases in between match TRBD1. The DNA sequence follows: TGTGCCAGCAGTGAACCGGGACAGGGAAACAATGAGCAGTTCTTC. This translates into CASSEPGQGNNEQFF.